The 11 T cell receptor beta chains below were found in one sample sequenced in a study of cytomegalovirus exposure and HLA in healthy donors. Libraries were prepared by immunoSEQ multiplex PCR; TCRdb keeps only in-frame clonotypes and omits some of them. The sample records 130,000 to 150,000 clones, approximately 92% being singletons. The sequenced sample was PBMCs. The source is a woman between 18 and 29 years old in good health and CMV-seropositive.

J is TRBJ2-3 and V is TRBV6-4; 7 bases are shared with TRBD2. CDR3 length: 17 amino acids. Trimming at V came to 6 bases and at J to 2 bases, leaving 14 bases not matched to a gene. Germline values: CDR1 MRHNA, CDR2 SNTAGT. The DNA for the CDR3 is TGTGCCAGCAGCGTACGTGGGGGGGGTACTCTCACAGATACGCAGTATTTT. It translates to CASSVRGGGTLTDTQYF.

V usage is TRBV7-8 and J usage is TRBJ1-1, with 7 bases that match TRBD1. CDR3 length: 16 amino acids. The trim removed 1 base at V and 0 bases at J, leaving 5 bases unmatched. Looked up from germline, CDR1 is SGHVS and CDR2 is FQNEAQ. For the CDR3, the DNA is TGTGCCAGCAGCTTAGGTTCCGGGACAGTGAACACTGAAGCTTTCTTT. The encoded protein is CASSLGSGTVNTEAFF.

The chain combines TRBV15 with TRBJ2-7, with 7 bases identical to TRBD1. J was trimmed by 2 bases and V by 2 bases; bases with no gene match: 9. Germline values: CDR1 LNHNV, CDR2 YYDKDF (reference sequence). The CDR3 contains 16 residues. CDR3 sequence (DNA): TGTGCCACCAGCAGACCCCCGGGACAGATCACCTACGAGCAGTACTTC. The encoded protein is CATSRPPGQITYEQYF.

The genes are TRBV4-3 and TRBJ2-2; TRBD2 matches 9 bases. The CDR3 runs 19 residues. The V gene end was trimmed by 0 bases and the J gene end by 3 bases; junction bases not matched to a gene: 11. Germline loops: CDR1 LGHNA, CDR2 YSLEER. The CDR3 DNA is TGCGCCAGCAGCCAAGATCCTAGCGGGGCGTTCGGGGACACCGGGGAGCTGTTTTTT. Translated: CASSQDPSGAFGDTGELFF.

The gene calls are TRBV7-3 and TRBJ2-6; TRBD1 might be the D (6 bases). Germline-derived CDR1 and CDR2 are SGHTA and FQGTGA. V was clipped by 1 base and J by 2 bases, with 9 bases between them. The CDR3 has 16 amino acids. The CDR3 DNA reads as TGTGCCAGCAGCTTAAACGCAGGGGCTGGGGCCAACGTCCTGACTTTC. Amino acids: CASSLNAGAGANVLTF.

CDR3 protein: CASSSTRPGTQYF. CDR3 bases: TGTGCCAGCAGCAGCACACGTCCGGGTACGCAGTATTTT. The chain combines TRBV14 with TRBJ2-3; D is ambiguous. V dropped 5 bases and J dropped 8 bases, with 14 bases sitting between them. Germline CDR1 reads SGHDN; CDR2 reads FVKESK. The CDR3 loop spans 13 amino acids. Full variable domain (missing parts from reference TRBV14 and TRBJ2-3): EAGVTQFPSHSVIEKGQTVTLRCDPISGHDNLYWYRRVMGKEIKFLLHFVKESKQDESGMPNNRFLAERTGGTYSTLKVQPAELEDSGVYFCASSSTRPGTQYFGPGTRLTVL.

The chain combines TRBV12-5 with TRBJ2-2, with no clear D. The CDR3 length is 15 residues. Germline assignment: CDR1 LGHNT and CDR2 FRNRAP. V was cut by 5 bases and J by 3 bases, with 13 bases left in between. CDR3 bases: TGTGCTAGTGGTCCACGGTCGCCACACACCGGGGAGCTGTTTTTT. This encodes CASGPRSPHTGELFF.

The chain has TRBV19 and TRBJ1-5; 8 bases fit TRBD1. This CDR3 spans 15 amino acids. J lost 6 bases, V lost 5 bases, and 9 bases had no gene match. Germline V gives CDR1 LNHDA, CDR2 SQIVND (reference sequence). DNA of the CDR3: TGTGCCAGTAGTGGGAGTCGACAGGGGCGTCAGCCCCAGCATTTT. It yields the protein CASSGSRQGRQPQHF.

The chain links TRBV6-5 to TRBJ2-7; TRBD2 matches 11 bases. Germline CDR1 reads MNHEY; CDR2 reads SVGAGI. This CDR3 is built from 14 residues. After removal of 4 bases from V and 3 bases from J, the junction contained 2 bases not matched to a gene. The CDR3 loop is CASSSGLAGYEQYF. CDR3 in DNA: TGTGCCAGCAGTTCCGGACTAGCGGGCTACGAGCAGTACTTC.

This clone showed up just once. The chain links TRBV5-4 to TRBJ1-6; no definite D call. The CDR3 consists of 12 residues. The germline CDR1 and CDR2 sequences are SGHNT and YYREEE (reference sequence). V was shortened by 0 bases and J by 10 bases, with 5 bases between the two germline ends. The CDR3 region is CASSLGGSPLHF. CDR3 DNA sequence: TGTGCCAGCAGCTTGGGAGGGTCACCCCTCCACTTT. The full variable domain, rest sourced from reference TRBV5-4 and TRBJ1-6, is ETGVTQSPTHLIKTRGQQVTLRCSSQSGHNTVSWYQQALGQGPQFIFQYYREEENGRGNFPPRFSGLQFPNYSSELNVNALELDDSALYLCASSLGGSPLHFGNGTRLTVT.

This clone was counted between two and nine times. The chain couples TRBV5-6 to TRBJ2-7; TRBD1 is a possible D gene (5 bases). This CDR3 region has 14 residues. Trimming removed 1 base at V and 2 bases at J, with 10 bases between. The V gene's germline CDR1 is SGHDT and CDR2 YYEEEE. CDR3 protein: CASSLYRQTYEQYF. Written as DNA, the CDR3 is TGTGCCAGCAGCTTGTACAGACAGACCTACGAGCAGTACTTC. The entire variable domain, with the rest obtained from reference TRBV5-6 and TRBJ2-7, is as follows: DAGVTQSPTHLIKTRGQQVTLRCSPKSGHDTVSWYQQALGQGPQFIFQYYEEEERQRGNFPDRFSGHQFPNYSSELNVNALLLGDSALYLCASSLYRQTYEQYFGPGTRLTVT.